This passage covers 15 T cell receptor beta chains from one sample sequenced in a study of metastatic and nonmetastatic thyroid tumors. Patients underwent thyroid surgery, and none had received any treatment before it. MiXCR reprocessed the PCR reads for TCRdb. The sample has tens of thousands of clones; roughly 13% are singletons. Sample: blood. These receptors originate from a female donor with papillary thyroid cancer or a benign thyroid nodule (not recorded which). Some clones in this sample may be carry-over from other donors' samples.

There are a few counts of this clone. This sequence joins TRBV28 and TRBJ2-1, with D perhaps TRBD1 (6 bases). Germline CDR1 reads MDHEN; CDR2 reads SYDVKM. This CDR3 region has 17 residues. The germline V and J ends were trimmed by 6 bases and 5 bases, with 23 bases remaining between them. CDR3 sequence (DNA): TGTGCCAGCAGGTTAACAGGGATTAACGGGACCCACAATGAGCAGTTCTTC. Protein sequence: CASRLTGINGTHNEQFF.

This clone was detected many times. This rearrangement joins TRBV7-9 to TRBJ1-4; D gene unclear. V lost 4 bases to trimming and J lost 0 bases, with 15 bases between them. In germline, CDR1 is SEHNR, CDR2 FQNEAQ (reference sequence). CDR3 length equals 17 residues. CDR3 in DNA: TGTGCCAGCAGCTCTGGCCCCCGAGACGCAACTAATGAAAAACTGTTTTTT. This encodes CASSSGPRDATNEKLFF.

The table lists this clone with many counts. The chain combines TRBV9 with TRBJ2-1, with 12 bases that match TRBD2. Trimming took 3 bases from V and 8 from J; bases not matched to a gene: 6. The germline V gene has CDR1 SGDLS and CDR2 YYNGEE. This CDR3 is built from 15 residues. The CDR3 DNA is TGTGCCAGCAGCGCCCCTAGCGGGAGGGTAGATGAGCAGTTCTTC. Its protein is CASSAPSGRVDEQFF.

At least ten counts were recorded for this clone. The rearrangement uses TRBV18 and TRBJ1-5; D gene ambiguous. The CDR3 runs to 14 residues. Germline lookup yields CDR1 KGHSH and CDR2 LQKENI. Trimming removed 4 bases from V and 3 bases from J, with 10 bases in between. The CDR3 protein is CASSRQRHNQPQHF. The CDR3 coding sequence is TGTGCCAGCTCACGGCAGAGACACAATCAGCCCCAGCATTTT. Drawing the rest from reference TRBV18 and TRBJ1-5, the complete variable domain is NAGVMQNPRHLVRRRGQEARLRCSPMKGHSHVYWYRQLPEEGLKFMVYLQKENIIDESGMPKERFSAEFPKEGPSILRIQQVVRGDSAAYFCASSRQRHNQPQHFGDGTRLSIL.

The sample holds many counts of this clone. V gene TRBV6-2 or TRBV6-3 combines with J gene TRBJ1-2; no definite D call. The CDR3 sequence is 14 residues long. The V gene lost 2 bases and the J gene lost 3 bases, with 10 bases spanning the gap. Germline-derived CDR1 and CDR2 are MNHEY and SVGEGT. The CDR3 nucleotides read TGTGCCAGCAGTTACGGGCAGGAGTACTATGGCTACACCTTC. It translates to CASSYGQEYYGYTF.

At least ten counts were recorded for this clone. The chain recombines TRBV12-3 or TRBV12-4 with TRBJ2-5; 11 bases agree with TRBD2. Trimming took 1 base from V and 3 from J; bases not matched to a gene: 13. This CDR3 comprises 19 residues. This CDR3 is CASSLGFTPGLAAKETQYF. In DNA, the CDR3 is TGTGCCAGCAGTTTAGGATTCACTCCGGGACTAGCGGCCAAAGAGACCCAGTACTTC.

Within the sample, this clone is medium-sized. The chain has TRBV20-1 and TRBJ1-2, with D maybe TRBD1 (5 bases). This CDR3 is built from 15 residues. The germline gives CDR1 DFQATT, CDR2 SNEGSKA (reference sequence). The germline V and J ends were trimmed by 4 bases and 0 bases, with 15 bases remaining between them. Here the CDR3 reads CSAKRAGTSNYGYTF. CDR3 nucleotide sequence: TGCAGTGCTAAACGCGCGGGGACCTCTAACTATGGCTACACCTTC.

In its sample, this clone is medium-sized. This chain joins TRBV20-1 and TRBJ1-3, with 9 bases aligning to TRBD1. The germline V gene has CDR1 DFQATT and CDR2 SNEGSKA (reference sequence). V lost 6 bases and J lost 9; bases outside the gene matches: 6. The CDR3 runs 12 residues. As DNA, the CDR3 is TGCAGTGCGAGGGACAGGGAGGGCACCATATATTTT. Protein: CSARDREGTIYF.

On this clone: Compared with germline, one end of the junction differs, possibly owing to a read error. The J gene is TRBJ2-1, the V gene TRBV7-2; a possible D gene is TRBD2 (5 bases). This CDR3 comprises 14 residues. Germline V gene lookup returns CDR1 SGHTA and CDR2 FQGNSA. CDR3 residues: CASSVTLENNEQFF. CDR3 DNA: TGTGCCAGCAGCGTAACACTAGAAAACAACGAGCAGTTCTTC.

In its sample, this clone is medium-sized. The CDR3 reads CSVSRRELYYEQYF. As DNA, the CDR3 is TGCAGTGTATCGAGACGGGAGTTGTACTACGAGCAGTACTTC. The chain has TRBV20-1 and TRBJ2-7; maybe TRBD2 (6 bases). Germline CDR1 reads DFQATT; CDR2 reads SNEGSKA (reference sequence). This CDR3 spans 14 amino acids. The V gene lost 7 bases and the J gene lost 3 bases, with 19 bases spanning the gap.

Many counts were recorded for this clone. The chain combines TRBV11-2 with TRBJ2-1, with D possibly TRBD1 on 6 matching bases. CDR1 SGHAT and CDR2 FQNNGV come from the germline V gene. This CDR3 contains 13 residues. Between the trimmed V and J ends, which lost 8 bases and 5 bases, there was a span of 13 bases. The CDR3 loop is CASRLQGDNEQFF. The CDR3 coding sequence is TGTGCCAGCCGCCTACAGGGAGACAATGAGCAGTTCTTC.

In its sample, this clone is medium-sized. The rearrangement links TRBV6-1 to TRBJ2-7; 9 bases line up with TRBD2. After removal of 3 bases from V and 4 bases from J, the junction contained 7 bases not matched to a gene. The germline V gene has CDR1 MNHNS and CDR2 SASEGT. CDR3 length equals 15 residues. CDR3 coding DNA: TGTGCCAGCAGTGATTTAGCGGGAGTACCATACGAGCAGTACTTC. It codes for CASSDLAGVPYEQYF.

This clone was recorded at least ten times. This chain links TRBV3-1 with TRBJ2-3; 9 bases align to TRBD2. This CDR3 comprises 18 residues. Germline V gene lookup returns CDR1 LGHDT and CDR2 YNNKEL (reference sequence). Trimming at V came to 4 bases and at J to 1 base, leaving 12 bases not matched to a gene. This CDR3 is CASSPLPKIAGGTDTQYF. As DNA, the CDR3 is TGTGCCAGCAGCCCCTTACCGAAAATAGCGGGAGGCACAGATACGCAGTATTTT.

In its sample, this clone was seen many times. The chain has TRBV2 and TRBJ2-1; TRBD2 aligns across 9 bases. From germline, CDR1 is SNHLY and CDR2 FYNNEI. The CDR3 length is 15 residues. J gave up 10 bases and V 2 bases, and 9 bases lay outside the gene matches. The CDR3 reads CASSEKLAGWGEQFF. The CDR3 nucleotides read TGTGCCAGCAGTGAAAAGCTAGCGGGATGGGGCGAGCAGTTCTTC.

This clone is deemed medium-sized. The chain employs TRBV20-1 and TRBJ2-1; D possibly corresponds to TRBD1 (6 bases). The CDR3 is 13 residues long. Per the germline V gene, CDR1 is DFQATT and CDR2 is SNEGSKA (reference sequence). Deletions cut 5 bases from V and 7 bases from J, with 15 bases between. The CDR3 DNA sequence: TGCAGTGCTGGGCAGGGGTTTCCGAATGAGCAGTTCTTC. Amino acid sequence: CSAGQGFPNEQFF.